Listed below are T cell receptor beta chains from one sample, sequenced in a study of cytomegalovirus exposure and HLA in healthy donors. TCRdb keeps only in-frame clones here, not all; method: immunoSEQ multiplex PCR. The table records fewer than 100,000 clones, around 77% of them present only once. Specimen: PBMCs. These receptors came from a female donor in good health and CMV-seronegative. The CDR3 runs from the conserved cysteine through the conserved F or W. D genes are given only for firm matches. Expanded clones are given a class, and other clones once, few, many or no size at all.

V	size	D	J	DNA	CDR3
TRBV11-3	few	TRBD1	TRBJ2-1	TGTGCCAGCAGCTCCTCCCCGGGACAGGTCTCCTACAATGAGCAGTTCTTC	CASSSSPGQVSYNEQFF
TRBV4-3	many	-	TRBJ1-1	TGCGCCAGCAGCCAAGACGAGTATTTCCTTGAAGCTTTCTTT	CASSQDEYFLEAFF
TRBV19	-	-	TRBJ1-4	TGTGCCAGTAGTCCGCGGACAGCAACTAATGAAAAACTGTTTTTT	CASSPRTATNEKLFF
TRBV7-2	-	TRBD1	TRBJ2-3	TGTGCCAGCAGCTGGACAGGGGAGAGTGGGCAGTATTTT	CASSWTGESGQYF
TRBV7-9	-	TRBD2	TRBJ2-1	TGTGCCAGCAGCTTAAGGAAGGCGGGGGGTGCTTACAATGAGCAGTTCTTC	CASSLRKAGGAYNEQFF
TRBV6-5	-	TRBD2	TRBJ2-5	TGTGCCAGCAGTTCTTGGACTAGGCAAGAGACCCAGTACTTC	CASSSWTRQETQYF
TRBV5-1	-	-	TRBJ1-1	TGCGCCAGCAGCCTCCACAGGGCGAACACTGAAGCTTTCTTT	CASSLHRANTEAFF
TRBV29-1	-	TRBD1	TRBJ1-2	TGCAGCGTCGGGCTGACAGGGGCAAACTATGGCTACACCTTC	CSVGLTGANYGYTF
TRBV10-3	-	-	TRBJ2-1	TGTGCCATCAGTGAACGGGGGAGCTCCTACAATGAGCAGTTCTTC	CAISERGSSYNEQFF
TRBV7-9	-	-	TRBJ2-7	TGTGCCAGCAGCTTAGGGGGCGGAAGCTCCTACGAGCAGTACTTC	CASSLGGGSSYEQYF
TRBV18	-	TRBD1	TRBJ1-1	TGTGCCAGCTCAGGGGGACAGGCCGAGAACACTGAAGCTTTCTTT	CASSGGQAENTEAFF
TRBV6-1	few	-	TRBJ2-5	TGTGCCAGCAGTGAAGCGGCCTGGGGGCTACAAGAGACCCAGTACTTC	CASSEAAWGLQETQYF
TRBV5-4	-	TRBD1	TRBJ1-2	TGTGCCAGCAGGCTTACAGGGGCCTATGGCTACACCTTC	CASRLTGAYGYTF
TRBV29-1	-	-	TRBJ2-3	TGCAGCGTGGGACTTGGCACAGATACGCAGTATTTT	CSVGLGTDTQYF
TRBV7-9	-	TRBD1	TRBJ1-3	TGTGCCAGCAGCTCAGACAGGGTGGAAAACACCATATATTTT	CASSSDRVENTIYF
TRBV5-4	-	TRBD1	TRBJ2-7	TGTGCCAGCAGCCCTGGACAGGAATATTTCTACGAGCAGTACTTC	CASSPGQEYFYEQYF
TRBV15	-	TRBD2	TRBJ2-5	TGTGCCACCAGCAGAGTAGGCGGGGGGGGCCAAGAGACCCAGTACTTC	CATSRVGGGGQETQYF
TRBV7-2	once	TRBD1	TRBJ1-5	TGTGCCAGCAGCTTAAGACAGGGTGGGCAGCCCCAGCATTTT	CASSLRQGGQPQHF
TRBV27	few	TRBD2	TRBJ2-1	TGTGCCAGCAGTTTAGGGTTTAGGACTAGCGGGAGTTATGAGCAGTTCTTC	CASSLGFRTSGSYEQFF
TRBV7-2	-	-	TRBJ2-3	TGTGCCAGCAGCCAACTACGGAGCACAGATACGCAGTATTTT	CASSQLRSTDTQYF
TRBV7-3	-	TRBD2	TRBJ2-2	TGTGCCAGCAGTCCCCATGCGGGGGGCAACAACGGGGAGCTGTTTTTT	CASSPHAGGNNGELFF
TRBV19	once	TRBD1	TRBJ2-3	TGTGCCAGTAGCCTTTGGGGACAGGGGACAGATACGCAGTATTTT	CASSLWGQGTDTQYF